The 26 T cell receptor beta chains in this list originate from one sample, sequenced in a study of T cell changes during pregnancy in multiple sclerosis. The assay was immunoSEQ multiplex PCR, and TCRdb's table has in-frame clones only and misses some. In the table there are around 23,000 clones, around 90% of which are singletons. The starting material was CD8+ T cells from peripheral blood mononuclear cells, obtained in the third trimester of pregnancy. The receptors originated from a female donor in good health, enrolled as a control in a pregnancy study.

The chain recombines TRBV9 with TRBJ1-1; the D is unclear. Trimming left V 0 bases short and J 2 bases short, with 8 bases between. The germline V gene has CDR1 SGDLS and CDR2 YYNGEE. This CDR3 spans 14 amino acids. CDR3 sequence reads: CASSVGTVNTEAFF. The CDR3, as DNA: TGTGCCAGCAGCGTAGGAACAGTTAACACTGAAGCTTTCTTT.

V gene TRBV6-4 combines with J gene TRBJ2-3; 10 bases are shared with TRBD2. V lost 0 bases, J lost 5 bases, and 2 bases stayed unmatched. Germline V gene lookup returns CDR1 MRHNA and CDR2 SNTAGT. This CDR3 has 15 amino acids. The CDR3 DNA reads TGTGCCAGCAGTGACTCAGCGGGAGGGATAGATACGCAGTATTTT. The encoded protein is CASSDSAGGIDTQYF.

The rearrangement uses TRBV11-2 and TRBJ1-1; 7 bases map to TRBD1. Germline trimming cut 5 bases from V and 3 bases from J; bases unmatched to any gene: 6. CDR3 size: 14 residues. The germline gives CDR1 SGHAT, CDR2 FQNNGV. CDR3 DNA sequence: TGTGCCAGCAGCCTCCAGGGGGAGGACACTGAAGCTTTCTTT. It is translated as CASSLQGEDTEAFF. The full variable domain, completed using reference TRBV11-2 and TRBJ1-1, is EAGVAQSPRYKIIEKRQSVAFWCNPISGHATLYWYQQILGQGPKLLIQFQNNGVVDDSQLPKDRFSAERLKGVDSTLKIQPAKLEDSAVYLCASSLQGEDTEAFFGQGTRLTVV.

This clone was counted once. V usage is TRBV5-8 and J usage is TRBJ1-2, with 7 nucleotides matching TRBD1. The J segment lost 4 bases and the V segment lost 9 bases, leaving 6 bases of the junction unmatched. This CDR3 has 12 amino acids. Germline V CDR1 and CDR2: SGHTS, YDEGEE. DNA of the CDR3: TGTGCCATTGGCCCAGGGGGCTATGGCTACACCTTC. This translates into CAIGPGGYGYTF.

This chain connects TRBV20-1 to TRBJ1-1; D is ambiguous. The germline CDR1 and CDR2 sequences are DFQATT and SNEGSKA (reference sequence). The CDR3 is made up of 11 amino acids. With 5 bases removed from V and 3 bases from J, the gap between germline ends came to 7 bases. CDR3 in DNA: TGCAGTGCTCTATATTACACTGAAGCTTTCTTT. Protein: CSALYYTEAFF.

This chain joins TRBV5-4 and TRBJ2-1; possible D gene TRBD2, 5 bases. The ends were cut back, 3 bases at V and 6 bases at J, with 16 bases in the middle. The CDR3 loop spans 15 amino acids. Germline V gene data show CDR1 as SGHNT and CDR2 as YYREEE (reference sequence). CDR3 nucleotides: TGTGCCAGCAGCTGGTACGTGGGAGCCGGCAATGAGCAGTTCTTC. Its protein product is CASSWYVGAGNEQFF.

Concerning this clone itself: Other nucleotide sequences in the sample specify the same CDR3. V usage is TRBV27 and J usage is TRBJ2-7; no clear D. V lost 2 bases and J 1 base, leaving 12 bases between the germline ends. The CDR3 sequence is 15 residues long. In germline, CDR1 is MNHEY, CDR2 SMNVEV (reference sequence). DNA for the CDR3: TGTGCCAGCAGTTTAGGCCAGGCTTCTTCCTACGAGCAGTACTTC. This codes for CASSLGQASSYEQYF.

The J gene is TRBJ1-1, the V gene TRBV13; a weak D match, TRBD1 (6 bases). The CDR3 contains 14 residues. The V and J ends lost 0 bases and 3 bases respectively, with 8 bases between them. Germline V gene sequence: CDR1 PRHDT, CDR2 FYEKMQ (reference sequence). CDR3 DNA: TGTGCCAGCAGCTTAGGCCAGGGGTACACTGAAGCTTTCTTT. Amino acid sequence: CASSLGQGYTEAFF.

The chain has TRBV19 and TRBJ1-4, with a weak D call TRBD1 (6 bases). The germline V gene encodes CDR1 LNHDA and CDR2 SQIVND (reference sequence). The CDR3 length is 16 residues. V lost 6 bases and J 7 bases, leaving 21 bases between the germline ends. CDR3 loop: CASSPTSGGLGEKLFF. In DNA, the CDR3 is TGTGCCAGTAGCCCGACGTCCGGGGGGCTGGGTGAAAAACTGTTTTTT.

On this clone itself: The junction shows a germline mismatch at one end, possibly a read error. The chain recombines TRBV7-7 with TRBJ2-5; 7 bases line up with TRBD2. The CDR3 contains 15 residues. The germline V gene encodes CDR1 SSHAT and CDR2 FNYEAQ (reference sequence). Here the CDR3 reads CASSLETSWGETQYF. The CDR3 nucleotides read TGTGCTAGCAGCTTAGAGACTAGCTGGGGGGAGACCCAGTACTTC. The variable domain in full, completed from reference TRBV7-7 and TRBJ2-5, reads GAGVSQSPRYKVTKRGQDVTLRCDPISSHATLYWYQQALGQGPEFLTYFNYEAQPDKSGLPSDRFSAERPEGSISTLTIQRTEQRDSAMYRCASSLETSWGETQYFGPGTRLLVL.

This chain connects TRBV4-2 to TRBJ2-7; D might be TRBD2 (5 bases). The germline CDR1 and CDR2 sequences are LGHNA and YNFKEQ. The CDR3 runs to 16 residues. V was clipped by 3 bases and J by 0 bases, with 15 bases between them. The CDR3 spells CASSHQTGISSYEQYF. Written as DNA, the CDR3 is TGTGCCAGCAGCCACCAGACCGGGATCAGCTCCTACGAGCAGTACTTC.

The rearrangement joins TRBV27 to TRBJ2-7; 8 positions agree with TRBD2. The V gene's germline CDR1 is MNHEY and CDR2 SMNVEV (reference sequence). The CDR3 runs 15 residues. After removal of 6 bases from V and 0 bases from J, the junction contained 7 bases not matched to a gene. CDR3 nucleotide sequence: TGTGCCAGCAGCCTACTAGCGGCAAGCTCCTACGAGCAGTACTTC. Protein sequence: CASSLLAASSYEQYF.

The chain employs TRBV7-9 and TRBJ2-7; 12 bases map to TRBD1. The CDR3 is made up of 19 amino acids. Germline CDR1 SEHNR, CDR2 FQNEAQ (reference sequence). V was pared by 5 bases and J by 7 bases, with 21 bases of the junction left unmatched. The CDR3 DNA sequence: TGTGCCAGCAGCCCTCTTGGGGGGTACCGGGACAGGGGGCTAGGGGAGCAGTACTTC. Protein: CASSPLGGYRDRGLGEQYF.

The CDR3 protein is CASGPGQGASYYGYTF. The CDR3 DNA reads TGTGCCAGCGGCCCGGGACAGGGGGCTTCCTACTATGGCTACACCTTC. This rearrangement joins TRBV28 to TRBJ1-2; 12 bases fit TRBD1. Germline V lookup: CDR1 MDHEN, CDR2 SYDVKM. This CDR3 is 16 amino acids long. V lost 8 bases to trimming and J lost 3 bases; unmatched junction nucleotides: 10.

V gene TRBV28 combines with J gene TRBJ2-1; TRBD1 is a possible D gene (6 bases). The V end was cut by 5 bases, the J end by 6 bases, with 20 bases between. The CDR3 totals 16 residues. Per germline, CDR1 MDHEN and CDR2 SYDVKM. The CDR3 DNA is TGTGCCAGCAGTCCAGGGGCCCTCGGTGAGGGCAATGAGCAGTTCTTC. Residues: CASSPGALGEGNEQFF.

The rearrangement links TRBV13 to TRBJ1-2; 10 nucleotides match TRBD1. CDR3 size: 15 residues. The J segment lost 0 bases and the V segment lost 4 bases, leaving 2 bases of the junction unmatched. Per the germline V gene, CDR1 is PRHDT and CDR2 is FYEKMQ (reference sequence). The CDR3 bases are TGTGCCAGCAGCTGGGGGACAGGGGCTAACTATGGCTACACCTTC. The encoded protein is CASSWGTGANYGYTF.

The genes are TRBV11-1 and TRBJ2-3, with 7 bases fitting TRBD1. V lost 4 bases to trimming and J lost 1 base; unmatched junction nucleotides: 8. The CDR3 is 16 residues long. Germline V gene lookup returns CDR1 SGHAT and CDR2 FQDESV (reference sequence). The CDR3 loop is CASSSDRALGTDTQYF. The CDR3 nucleotides read TGTGCCAGCAGCTCAGACAGGGCTCTTGGCACAGATACGCAGTATTTT. Looking up the rest from reference TRBV11-1 and TRBJ2-3 gives the full variable domain: EAEVAQSPRYKITEKSQAVAFWCDPISGHATLYWYRQILGQGPELLVQFQDESVVDDSQLPKDRFSAERLKGVDSTLKIQPAELGDSAMYLCASSSDRALGTDTQYFGPGTRLTVL.

The chain joins TRBV14 to TRBJ2-2, with no clear D. CDR3 size: 14 residues. The germline gives CDR1 SGHDN, CDR2 FVKESK. V gave up 0 bases and J gave up 8 bases, with 10 bases separating them. CDR3 in amino acids: CASSQDPGSGELFF. In DNA, the CDR3 is TGTGCCAGCAGCCAAGATCCCGGGTCAGGGGAGCTGTTTTTT.

V usage is TRBV6-1 and J usage is TRBJ1-3, with a tentative D call TRBD1 (6 bases). The CDR3 totals 15 residues. In germline, CDR1 is MNHNS, CDR2 SASEGT. V shed 0 bases and J shed 6 bases, with 12 bases lying between them. The CDR3 DNA reads TGTGCCAGCAGTGAAGCGAGTTCAGGGGCAAACACCATATATTTT. As protein: CASSEASSGANTIYF.

The chain employs TRBV7-2 and TRBJ1-1; D is possibly TRBD1 (5 bases). The CDR3 is made up of 13 amino acids. V gave up 6 bases and J gave up 3 bases, with 11 bases separating them. Germline V gives CDR1 SGHTA, CDR2 FQGNSA. CDR3 sequence reads: CASRPGDYTEAFF. CDR3 DNA sequence: TGTGCCAGCAGGCCGGGGGACTACACTGAAGCTTTCTTT.

V gene TRBV19 combines with J gene TRBJ2-7; 9 bases are a match to TRBD2. Losses at the gene ends were 6 bases for V and 3 bases for J; bases not matched to a gene: 9. Germline V CDR1 and CDR2: LNHDA, SQIVND (reference sequence). This CDR3 contains 15 residues. The CDR3 nucleotides read TGTGCCAGTAGCCAGGCAGGTAGCGGGAGCTACGAGCAGTACTTC. It is translated as CASSQAGSGSYEQYF.

The chain has TRBV9 and TRBJ2-3; D is possibly TRBD2 (6 bases). From germline, CDR1 is SGDLS and CDR2 YYNGEE. CDR3 length: 14 residues. V gave up 6 bases and J gave up 2 bases, with 13 bases separating them. The CDR3 coding sequence is TGTGCCAGCAAGCCTAGCGAAATCACAGATACGCAGTATTTT. Translating gives CASKPSEITDTQYF. The full variable domain, completed using reference TRBV9 and TRBJ2-3, is DSGVTQTPKHLITATGQRVTLRCSPRSGDLSVYWYQQSLDQGLQFLIQYYNGEERAKGNILERFSAQQFPDLHSELNLSSLELGDSALYFCASKPSEITDTQYFGPGTRLTVL.

This rearrangement joins TRBV5-6 to TRBJ2-3, with 10 positions matching TRBD2. V gave up 3 bases and J gave up 1 base; unmatched junction bases: 5. CDR1 is SGHDT, CDR2 YYEEEE, per germline. The CDR3 has 16 amino acids. CDR3 protein: CASSSPLAGGTDTQYF. The CDR3 DNA reads TGTGCCAGCAGCTCACCTCTAGCGGGGGGCACAGATACGCAGTATTTT.

V gene TRBV28 combines with J gene TRBJ2-3; the match to TRBD1 covers 7 bases. The V gene end was trimmed by 6 bases and the J gene end by 0 bases; junction bases not matched to a gene: 9. The CDR3 has 16 amino acids. Germline assignment: CDR1 MDHEN and CDR2 SYDVKM. DNA for the CDR3: TGTGCCAGCAGCCCCCCCTGGGACAGTAGCACAGATACGCAGTATTTT. Translating it yields CASSPPWDSSTDTQYF.

This rearrangement joins TRBV19 to TRBJ2-2; no clear D gene. CDR3 length equals 14 residues. V lost 3 bases, J lost 7 bases, and 12 bases lay in between. Germline V lookup: CDR1 LNHDA, CDR2 SQIVND (reference sequence). The CDR3 nucleotides are TGTGCCAGTAGTATTGTCCTTCGCGGCGGGGAGCTGTTTTTT. Protein product: CASSIVLRGGELFF. The variable domain in full, with the rest retrieved from reference TRBV19 and TRBJ2-2, is DGGITQSPKYLFRKEGQNVTLSCEQNLNHDAMYWYRQDPGQGLRLIYYSQIVNDFQKGDIAEGYSVSREKKESFPLTVTSAQKNPTAFYLCASSIVLRGGELFFGEGSRLTVL.

This clone was found a few times. The V and J genes are TRBV2 and TRBJ1-5; TRBD1 matches at 11 bases. The ends lost 7 bases at V and 5 bases at J; junction bases unmatched: 4. The CDR3 sequence is 14 residues long. Germline CDR1 and CDR2: SNHLY and FYNNEI. The CDR3, as DNA: TGTGCCAGCACAAGGACAGGGGGCGATCAGCCCCAGCATTTT. Translating gives CASTRTGGDQPQHF.